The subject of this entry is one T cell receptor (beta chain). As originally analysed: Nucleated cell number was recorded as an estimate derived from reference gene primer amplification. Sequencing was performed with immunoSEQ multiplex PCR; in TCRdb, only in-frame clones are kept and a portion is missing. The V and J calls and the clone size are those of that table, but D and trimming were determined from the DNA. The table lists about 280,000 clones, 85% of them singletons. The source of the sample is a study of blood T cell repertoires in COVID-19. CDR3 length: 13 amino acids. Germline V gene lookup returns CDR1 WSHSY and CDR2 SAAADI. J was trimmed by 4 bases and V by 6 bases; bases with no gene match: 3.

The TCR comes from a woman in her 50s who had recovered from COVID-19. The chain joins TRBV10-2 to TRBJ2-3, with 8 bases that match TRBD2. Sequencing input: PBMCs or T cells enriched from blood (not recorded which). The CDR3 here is CASSGGGPDTQYF. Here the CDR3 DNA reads TGCGCCAGCAGCGGGGGGGGCCCAGATACGCAGTATTTT.